Detailed here is one T cell receptor (beta chain). This sample is drawn from a study of blood T cell repertoires in COVID-19. Turning to the study itself: The United States, Italy and Spain were the sources of the acute and convalescent COVID-19 samples. PBMCs, B-cell-depleted T cells, or T cells provided the cDNA or gDNA that made up the material.

The CDR3 consists of 15 residues. V was cut by 5 bases and J by 0 bases, with 14 bases left in between. CDR1 is SNHLY and CDR2 is FYNNEI in the germline V gene. As handled by the study authors: Amplification with reference gene primers provided the estimates of nucleated cell counts. Produced via immunoSEQ multiplex PCR; TCRdb's table is partial and in-frame only. V and J calls and clone size are given by that table; D and trimming were obtained from the DNA. The top ten clones hold roughly 5% of a sample with some 110,000 clones, roughly four fifths of them seen once. The TCR comes from a man in his sixties with acute or convalescent COVID-19. The rearrangement uses TRBV2 and TRBJ2-7; D possibly corresponds to TRBD1 (6 bases). The sequenced sample consisted of peripheral blood. CDR3 sequence (DNA): TGTGCCAGCAGTAGGGACACACAAAGCTCCTACGAGCAGTACTTC. Amino acids: CASSRDTQSSYEQYF.